Below are 14 T cell receptor beta chains sequenced from a single sample in a study of cytomegalovirus exposure and HLA in healthy donors (dated by TCRdb to about 2017). Library preparation employed the immunoSEQ multiplex PCR assay. For the multiplex PCR, a mixture combining 60 forward primers for TCR Vbeta segments and 13 reverse primers for TCR Jbeta segments was used. TCRdb took over this immuneACCESS table, retaining in-frame rearrangements with V and J assigned. Such tables are incomplete; in checked studies, under half of the missing clones stem from an unresolved V gene, and the remainder is unexplained. The sample table records some 200,000 clones; 75% to 85% of these occur just once. The ten largest clones represent roughly 2.5% of the sample. The specimen sequenced was PBMCs. The receptors derive from an older woman in good health and CMV-seropositive.

This clone has only one observation. The rearrangement uses TRBV7-2 and TRBJ2-6; a weak D match, TRBD1 (6 bases). Germline assignment: CDR1 SGHTA and CDR2 FQGNSA. This CDR3 spans 16 amino acids. V was clipped by 2 bases and J by 0 bases, with 8 bases between them. The DNA for the CDR3 is TGTGCCAGCAGCTTACAGGGGAGCTCTGGGGCCAACGTCCTGACTTTC. This encodes CASSLQGSSGANVLTF.

The rearrangement links TRBV2 to TRBJ2-7; 11 nucleotides align to TRBD1. J lost 3 bases, V lost 6 bases, and 7 bases had no gene match. Germline CDR1 is SNHLY and CDR2 is FYNNEI. CDR3 length equals 15 residues. The CDR3, as DNA: TGTGCCAGCAGGTTCGCCGGGACAGGGGGCTACGAGCAGTACTTC. Encoded protein: CASRFAGTGGYEQYF. The full variable domain, with the rest looked up from reference TRBV2 and TRBJ2-7, is EPEVTQTPSHQVTQMGQEVILRCVPISNHLYFYWYRQILGQKVEFLVSFYNNEISEKSEIFDDQFSVERPDGSNFTLKIRSTKLEDSAMYFCASRFAGTGGYEQYFGPGTRLTVT.

The chain carries TRBV28 and TRBJ1-2; 8 nucleotides align to TRBD1. Germline loops: CDR1 MDHEN, CDR2 SYDVKM. The CDR3 consists of 15 residues. Unmatched junction bases numbered 10, after V lost 8 bases and J lost 2 bases. CDR3 sequence reads: CASRRRDRLNYGYTF. The DNA for the CDR3 is TGTGCCAGCCGACGACGGGACAGGTTGAACTATGGCTACACCTTC.

Only a few counts were recorded for this clone. J is TRBJ1-2 and V is TRBV6-6; TRBD1 agrees at 9 bases. The CDR3 extends over 13 amino acids. After removal of 6 bases from V and 8 bases from J, the junction contained 7 bases not matched to a gene. CDR1 MNHNY and CDR2 SVGAGI come from the germline V gene (reference sequence). DNA of the CDR3: TGTGCCAGCAGCCGAGGACAGGGGAGAGGCTACACCTTC. It encodes CASSRGQGRGYTF.

The chain carries TRBV9 and TRBJ2-7; 10 bases match TRBD2. J was trimmed by 10 bases and V by 0 bases; bases with no gene match: 13. The germline V gene encodes CDR1 SGDLS and CDR2 YYNGEE. The CDR3 runs 16 residues. Written as DNA, the CDR3 is TGTGCCAGCAGCGTAGATACAGGGCTAGCGGGAGTCAATCAGTACTTC. Translation gives CASSVDTGLAGVNQYF. Filled out from reference TRBV9 and TRBJ2-7, the complete variable domain reads DSGVTQTPKHLITATGQRVTLRCSPRSGDLSVYWYQQSLDQGLQFLIQYYNGEERAKGNILERFSAQQFPDLHSELNLSSLELGDSALYFCASSVDTGLAGVNQYFGPGTRLTVT.

The rearrangement uses TRBV5-4 and TRBJ2-2; a weak D match, TRBD2 (7 bases). Looked up from germline, CDR1 is SGHNT and CDR2 is YYREEE (reference sequence). The length of the CDR3 is 17 residues. V lost 1 base and J 0 bases, leaving 13 bases between the germline ends. In nucleotides, the CDR3 is TGTGCCAGCAGCTTGAATCGGGGGGCCACGAACACCGGGGAGCTGTTTTTT. Translating it yields CASSLNRGATNTGELFF.

The rearrangement links TRBV7-2 to TRBJ2-7, with D perhaps TRBD2 (7 bases). CDR1 SGHTA and CDR2 FQGNSA come from the germline V gene. The CDR3 length is 18 residues. V was pared by 3 bases and J by 5 bases, with 26 bases between. The CDR3 nucleotides read TGTGCCAGCAGCTTCGCCTCCAATGGGGGGGCCCAGGGTCACGAGCAGTACTTC. Its translation: CASSFASNGGAQGHEQYF.

This rearrangement joins TRBV5-1 to TRBJ2-3; no clear D. Trimming took 0 bases from V and 6 from J, leaving 14 bases between them. The CDR3 is 15 amino acids. The V gene's germline CDR1 is SGHRS and CDR2 YFSETQ. This CDR3 reads CASSLGSRPGDTQYF. The CDR3 nucleotides read TGCGCCAGCAGCTTGGGGTCGCGGCCCGGGGATACGCAGTATTTT.

The chain carries TRBV5-5 and TRBJ2-1, with 13 positions matching TRBD2. The CDR3 has 15 residues. CDR1 is SGHKS and CDR2 is YYEKEE in the germline V gene (reference sequence). V lost 3 bases to trimming and J lost 10 bases; unmatched junction nucleotides: 7. This CDR3 reads CASSWGLAGMREQFF. The CDR3 DNA follows: TGTGCCAGCAGCTGGGGACTAGCGGGGATGCGGGAGCAGTTCTTC.

The chain uses TRBV5-1 and TRBJ2-7; 8 nucleotides line up with TRBD2. The V gene end was trimmed by 3 bases and the J gene end by 2 bases; junction bases not matched to a gene: 4. Germline V gives CDR1 SGHRS, CDR2 YFSETQ. The CDR3 length is 14 residues. CDR3 nucleotides: TGCGCCAGCAGCTCACTAGCGGCGACCTACGAGCAGTACTTC. Its translation is CASSSLAATYEQYF.

This chain connects TRBV4-3 to TRBJ2-1; 8 nucleotides line up with TRBD2. The length of the CDR3 is 17 residues. With 0 bases clipped from V and 5 bases from J, the junction kept 9 bases outside the gene matches. Germline V lookup: CDR1 LGHNA, CDR2 YSLEER. The CDR3 DNA follows: TGCGCCAGCAGCCAAGATGTCAATGCGGGGGGCCACAATGAGCAGTTCTTC. Translated, it gives CASSQDVNAGGHNEQFF.

J is TRBJ1-1 and V is TRBV10-3; 7 bases map to TRBD1. There are 14 residues in the CDR3. The V segment lost 6 bases and the J segment 1 base; nucleotides outside the gene matches: 5. Per germline, CDR1 ENHRY and CDR2 SYGVKD. The CDR3 loop reads CAISSQGKNTEAFF. The CDR3 nucleotides are TGTGCCATCAGCTCACAGGGGAAGAACACTGAAGCTTTCTTT.

V gene TRBV28 combines with J gene TRBJ1-4, with a tentative D call TRBD1 (5 bases). The CDR3 is 14 residues long. The germline gives CDR1 MDHEN, CDR2 SYDVKM. V was shortened by 3 bases and J by 8 bases, with 13 bases between the two germline ends. The chain's CDR3 is CASSFSQGGEKLFF. The CDR3 nucleotides are TGTGCCAGCAGTTTTTCGCAGGGTGGGGAAAAACTGTTTTTT. The full variable domain, in which reference TRBV28 and TRBJ1-4 provide the parts outside the CDR3, is DVKVTQSSRYLVKRTGEKVFLECVQDMDHENMFWYRQDPGLGLRLIYFSYDVKMKEKGDIPEGYSVSREKKERFSLILESASTNQTSMYLCASSFSQGGEKLFFGSGTQLSVL.

This clone was seen a single time. V gene TRBV5-1 combines with J gene TRBJ2-7; possibly TRBD1 for D (5 bases). Germline V CDR1 and CDR2: SGHRS, YFSETQ. This CDR3 is built from 15 residues. V was trimmed by 0 bases and J by 6 bases, leaving 16 bases between them. The CDR3 spells CASSLAVQGFGEQYF. CDR3 nucleotide sequence: TGCGCCAGCAGCTTGGCCGTCCAGGGATTTGGCGAGCAGTACTTC.